Listed here is a single TCR beta chain. This clone was seen just once. What this receptor recognizes is not known. No quality values exist for individual bases; no much larger clone is one base distant. TCRbeta CDR3 regions were amplified from genomic DNA by means of the immunoSEQ Assay, a bias-controlled multiplex PCR. The published analysis was carried out like this. Within the assay, amplification of reference gene primers was used to estimate how many nucleated cells each sample contained. To quantify the absolute abundance of each unique TCRbeta CDR3 rearrangement, sequence reads were collapsed and filtered. For each sample, productive Simpson clonality was calculated as the square root of Simpson's diversity index across productive rearrangements. The immuneACCESS repertoire file appears here via TCRdb, limited to in-frame rearrangements. These files lack a portion of the clones; in checked studies, under half of the deficit traces to unresolved V genes, and the cause of the others is not known. Clonal size and the V and J genes are those of that table, whereas D and trimming came from the DNA. Counted in this sample were 140,000 or so clones; just under 85% of them appeared once. Of the sample, 3% falls within the top ten clones.

This entry comes from a study of blood T cell repertoires in COVID-19 (dated by TCRdb to the early 2020s). Concerning the study at large: Samples from collaborators originated in the United States, Italy and Spain and spanned both the acute and convalescent phases of COVID-19. The repertoires were released in a freely available public database intended as a resource for research on the immune response to SARS-CoV-2. The sample metadata nearly always contained a de-identified subject ID, COVID-19 status, age in years and sex. Subjects who had been exposed to COVID-19, were actively infected with it, or had recovered from it provided the deeply sampled blood TCRbeta repertoires that made up the dataset. The prospective study material was composed of cDNA or gDNA derived from T cells, B-cell-depleted T cells, or PBMCs. The samples were drawn from the first 160 participants of the ongoing ImmuneRACE study and from 1,254 subjects provided by 6 global collaborators. Where HLA class I and class II types were available, the types were taken from metadata supplied by the sample provider, not from assay-based typing. Results and caveats for the whole study, not just this receptor: How much clinical and demographic metadata was included differed by source and by participant, and the metadata was provided uncurated.

From the germline V gene (reference sequence), CDR1 is LGHDT and CDR2 is YNNKEL. Counted from cysteine to phenylalanine, this CDR3 has 13 amino acids. Only the CDR3 region is kept as DNA, spanning 39 bases read in frame from base 1. The germline ends are 9 bases apart after V is trimmed by 0 bases and J by 7 bases. Whole blood was collected in K2EDTA tubes by collaborating institutions according to the institutions' own protocols. Collaborator samples were shipped for TCRbeta analysis as frozen whole blood, isolated PBMCs, or DNA extracted from either sample type. The sequenced sample consisted of peripheral blood. This TCR derives from a woman older than 75 with acute or convalescent COVID-19. The chain joins TRBV3-1 (or the pseudogene TRBV3-2) to TRBJ1-2; confidence is insufficient to name the D gene. The DNA reads TGTGCCAGCAGCCAAGATCGGGCGGGTGGCTACACCTTC. Its protein product is CASSQDRAGGYTF.